The clone carrying this T cell receptor beta chain was seen repeatedly, ten times or more. The data originate from a study of T cells in Graves' hyperthyroidism and ophthalmopathy. TCR beta CDR3 regions were amplified from RNA transcripts. First-round RT-PCR of the TCR CDR3 relied on the HTBI primer set. Each CDR3 protein gets one entry after TCRdb re-called the multiplex PCR reads with MiXCR. The sample records around 400,000 distinct CDR3 sequences, around 25% being singletons. The CDR3 loop spans 13 amino acids. Germline V gene lookup returns CDR1 MNHNS and CDR2 SASEGT. V gave up 6 bases and J gave up 2 bases; unmatched junction bases: 4. Patients counted as stable if ophthalmopathy did not develop within 18 months. Each 10 ml fresh peripheral blood draw supplied the PBMCs.

The V call is TRBV6-1, the J call TRBJ2-7; TRBD1 matches at 7 bases. Source material: blood. The receptor was derived from a man aged 50-60 years with Graves' hyperthyroidism. CDR3 in DNA: TGTGCCAGCAGACAGGGACAGACCTACGAGCAGTACTTC. This codes for CASRQGQTYEQYF.